The rows below give T cell receptor beta chains drawn from one sample of a study of blood T cells in healthy people across ages. TCRdb passed the 5' RACE reads through MiXCR, listing each CDR3 protein once. The table shows 800,000 to 1,300,000 distinct CDR3 sequences, with almost 25% occurring only once. The data also belong to a second study, concerning T cells of mothers and their children.

The sample taken for sequencing was blood. The origin of the receptors is a girl aged 2-10 years in good health. Both conserved end residues are part of each CDR3. A D gene is named only where the DNA matches it firmly. Only part of the rows carry a size: once, few, many, or a class if the clone is expanded.

D,size,V,J,DNA,CDR3
-,few,TRBV7-9,TRBJ2-1,TGTGCCAGCAGAATAGATGAGCAGTTCTTC,CASRIDEQFF
TRBD1,few,TRBV29-1,TRBJ1-3,TGCAGCGTTGGGGGACAGGGAACCTCTGGAAACACCATATATTTT,CSVGGQGTSGNTIYF
-,-,TRBV29-1,TRBJ1-2,TGCAGCGGGACAGAGCATGGCTACACCTTC,CSGTEHGYTF
-,-,TRBV4-1,TRBJ1-1,TGCGCCAGCAGCCCTATCGGACATCCTGAAGCTTTCTTT,CASSPIGHPEAFF
-,-,TRBV21-1,TRBJ1-2,TGTGCCAGCAGCAAAGCGCAACGGCAGGGGGGCTATGGCTACACCTTC,CASSKAQRQGGYGYTF
-,few,TRBV2,TRBJ2-7,TGTGCCAGCAGTCAGCCAGGGCGGAGCTCCTACGAGCAGTACTTC,CASSQPGRSSYEQYF
-,-,TRBV2,TRBJ1-5,TGTGCCAGCGAGGGGCGCGGTCAGCCCCAGCATTTT,CASEGRGQPQHF
-,few,TRBV29-1,TRBJ1-1,TGCAGCTGGGAGAATTTGAACACTGAAGCTTTCTTT,CSWENLNTEAFF
TRBD1,-,TRBV20-1,TRBJ1-1,TGCAGTGCTGGGACAGGGAGGTTCACTGAAGCTTTCTTT,CSAGTGRFTEAFF
TRBD1,once,TRBV19,TRBJ2-1,TGTGCCAGCGGGGACAGACTTAATGAGCAGTTCTTC,CASGDRLNEQFF
-,-,TRBV29-1,TRBJ2-7,TGCAGCGTTGAAGGGTCACAGTCCTACGAGCAGTACTTC,CSVEGSQSYEQYF